This T cell receptor beta chain was sequenced in a study of blood T cell repertoires in COVID-19. Study information: Some COVID-19 samples were acute and others convalescent; all came from the United States, Italy and Spain. Sources were T cells, B-cell-depleted T cells, or PBMCs; the material itself was cDNA or gDNA.

In the original analysis: Researchers report that nucleated cell counts were estimated from reference gene primer amplification. TCRdb keeps only in-frame clones here, not all; method: immunoSEQ multiplex PCR. D and trimming come from the DNA, and the V and J calls and clone size come from that table. The data show roughly 160,000 clones, about 86% seen once. The CDR3 sequence is 16 residues long. Unmatched junction bases numbered 9, after V lost 6 bases and J lost 6 bases. The germline V gene has CDR1 MDHEN and CDR2 SYDVKM. This rearrangement joins TRBV28 to TRBJ2-4; TRBD2 agrees at 12 bases. The sample taken for sequencing was peripheral blood. The sequence came from a woman in her seventies who had recovered from COVID-19. The CDR3 DNA is TGTGCCAGCAGCCCCCTAGCGGGAGGGCGGGGAAACATTCAGTACTTC. It specifies CASSPLAGGRGNIQYF.